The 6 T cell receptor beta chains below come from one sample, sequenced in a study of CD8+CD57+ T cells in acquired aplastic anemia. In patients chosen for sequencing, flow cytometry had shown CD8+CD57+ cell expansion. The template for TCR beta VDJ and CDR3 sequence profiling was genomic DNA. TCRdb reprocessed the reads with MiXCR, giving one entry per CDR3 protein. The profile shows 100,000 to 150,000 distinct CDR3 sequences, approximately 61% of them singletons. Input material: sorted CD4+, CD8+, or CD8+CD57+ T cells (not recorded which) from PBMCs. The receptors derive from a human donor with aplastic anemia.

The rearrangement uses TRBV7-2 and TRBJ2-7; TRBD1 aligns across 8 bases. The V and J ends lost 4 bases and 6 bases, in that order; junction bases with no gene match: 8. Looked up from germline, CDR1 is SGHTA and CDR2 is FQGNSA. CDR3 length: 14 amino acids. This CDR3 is CASSSRWTGREQYF. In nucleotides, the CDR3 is TGTGCCAGCAGCTCCCGGTGGACAGGGCGCGAGCAGTACTTC.

The CDR3 nucleotides are TGTGCCAGCAGCTCCAGCCCGCGCTACGAGCAGTACTTC. Protein sequence: CASSSSPRYEQYF. The rearrangement joins TRBV7-2 to TRBJ2-7, with unresolved D. V lost 4 bases, J lost 3 bases, and 10 bases lay in between. Germline V gene data show CDR1 as SGHTA and CDR2 as FQGNSA. The CDR3 has 13 amino acids. Filled out from reference TRBV7-2 and TRBJ2-7, the complete variable domain reads GAGVSQSPSNKVTEKGKDVELRCDPISGHTALYWYRQSLGQGLEFLIYFQGNSAPDKSGLPSDRFSAERTGGSVSTLTIQRTQQEDSAVYLCASSSSPRYEQYFGPGTRLTVT.

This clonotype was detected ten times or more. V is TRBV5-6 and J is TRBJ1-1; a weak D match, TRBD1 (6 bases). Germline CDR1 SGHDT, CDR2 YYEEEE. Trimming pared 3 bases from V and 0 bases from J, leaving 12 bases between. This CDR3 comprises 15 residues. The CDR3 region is CASSYGTPLNTEAFF. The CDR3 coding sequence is TGTGCCAGCAGCTATGGGACACCTTTGAACACTGAAGCTTTCTTT.

The CDR3 region is CASSLAGTRSYEQYF. CDR3 bases: TGCGCCAGCAGCTTGGCCGGGACCCGCTCCTACGAGCAGTACTTC. The J gene is TRBJ2-7, the V gene TRBV5-1; possibly TRBD1 or TRBD2 for D (5 bases each). Germline V gives CDR1 SGHRS, CDR2 YFSETQ. CDR3 length equals 15 residues. V lost 0 bases to trimming and J lost 0 bases, with 10 bases between them.

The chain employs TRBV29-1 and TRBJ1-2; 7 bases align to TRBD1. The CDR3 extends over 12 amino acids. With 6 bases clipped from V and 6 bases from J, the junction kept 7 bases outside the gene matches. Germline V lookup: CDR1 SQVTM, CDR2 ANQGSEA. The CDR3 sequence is CSVQGGGDGYTF. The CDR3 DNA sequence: TGCAGCGTACAGGGAGGGGGCGATGGCTACACCTTC. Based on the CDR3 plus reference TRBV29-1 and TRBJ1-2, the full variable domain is SAVISQKPSRDICQRGTSLTIQCQVDSQVTMMFWYRQQPGQSLTLIATANQGSEATYESGFVIDKFPISRPNLTFSTLTVSNMSPEDSSIYLCSVQGGGDGYTFGSGTRLTVV.

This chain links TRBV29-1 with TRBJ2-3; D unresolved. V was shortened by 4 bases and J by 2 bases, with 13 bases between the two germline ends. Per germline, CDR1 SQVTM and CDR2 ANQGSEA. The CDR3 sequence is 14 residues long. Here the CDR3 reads CSVGLWTHTDTQYF. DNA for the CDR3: TGCAGCGTTGGCCTGTGGACCCACACAGATACGCAGTATTTT.